The next 22 T cell receptor beta chains were all read from a single sample in a study of T cells after yellow fever vaccination. TCRdb called the 5' RACE reads again in MiXCR, with one record for every CDR3 protein. The sample yields almost 600,000 distinct CDR3 sequences, roughly 13% seen once. The starting material was PBMCs, obtained on the day of the yellow fever booster vaccination. The source is a man aged 25 to 45 who received the YFV17D yellow fever vaccine.

This clonotype occurred a few times. This chain joins TRBV9 and TRBJ1-6; D remains unclear. Germline assignment: CDR1 SGDLS and CDR2 YYNGEE. The V end was cut by 4 bases, the J end by 2 bases, with 10 bases between. The CDR3 contains 15 residues. The DNA for the CDR3 is TGTGCCAGCAGCCCGGAGGCCACCTATAATTCACCCCTCCACTTT. Its translation: CASSPEATYNSPLHF.

This clonotype was seen more than once but under ten times. This chain links TRBV6-2 or TRBV6-3 with TRBJ1-5; D gene uncertain. Trimming shortened V by 5 bases and J by 4 bases, and 9 bases separated the two germline ends. Looked up from germline, CDR1 is MNHEY and CDR2 is SVGEGT. CDR3 size: 13 residues. Here the CDR3 reads CASSDGWNQPQHF. CDR3 in DNA: TGTGCCAGCAGTGACGGTTGGAATCAGCCCCAGCATTTT.

The chain employs TRBV7-2 and TRBJ2-3; D not resolved. The CDR3 has 15 residues. Trimming cost V 2 bases and J 0 bases, with 9 bases left between them. CDR1 is SGHTA, CDR2 FQGNSA, per germline. CDR3 sequence: CASSLQAASTDTQYF. In DNA form, the CDR3 reads TGTGCCAGCAGCTTACAGGCGGCTAGCACAGATACGCAGTATTTT.

In its sample, this clonotype was seen a few times. The chain carries TRBV27 and TRBJ1-5, with 11 bases identical to TRBD1. V trimming: 4 bases; J trimming: 9 bases; junction bases outside the gene matches: 11. The CDR3 runs 16 residues. The germline V gene encodes CDR1 MNHEY and CDR2 SMNVEV (reference sequence). The CDR3 nucleotides read TGTGCCAGCAGTTCCGGACAGGGGGCATCAGTGGGGCCCCAGCATTTT. Protein: CASSSGQGASVGPQHF.

In its sample, this clonotype was seen a few times. This sequence joins TRBV9 and TRBJ2-3, with 9 bases fitting TRBD2. Trimming at V came to 4 bases and at J to 2 bases, leaving 8 bases not matched to a gene. CDR1 is SGDLS and CDR2 is YYNGEE in the germline V gene. The CDR3 consists of 16 residues. The CDR3: CASSKTSGGHTDTQYF. The CDR3 DNA follows: TGTGCCAGCAGCAAGACTAGCGGAGGGCACACAGATACGCAGTATTTT. Combining the CDR3 with reference TRBV9 and TRBJ2-3 gives the whole variable domain DSGVTQTPKHLITATGQRVTLRCSPRSGDLSVYWYQQSLDQGLQFLIQYYNGEERAKGNILERFSAQQFPDLHSELNLSSLELGDSALYFCASSKTSGGHTDTQYFGPGTRLTVL.

The rearrangement joins TRBV28 to TRBJ2-1, with 15 bases aligning to TRBD2. Germline V lookup: CDR1 MDHEN, CDR2 SYDVKM. The CDR3 is 16 amino acids. Trimming at V came to 8 bases and at J to 4 bases, leaving 6 bases not matched to a gene. The chain's CDR3 is CASEGLAGGRYNEQFF. CDR3 DNA sequence: TGTGCCAGCGAGGGACTAGCGGGAGGACGATACAATGAGCAGTTCTTC.

In its sample, this clonotype was seen a few times. This chain links TRBV24-1 with TRBJ2-6; no clear D. This CDR3 region has 17 residues. The V end was cut by 4 bases, the J end by 0 bases, with 12 bases between. Germline CDR1 reads KGHDR; CDR2 reads SFDVKD. This CDR3 is CATSDLRLSSGANVLTF. CDR3 DNA: TGTGCCACCAGTGACCTCAGGTTGAGCTCTGGGGCCAACGTCCTGACTTTC.

J is TRBJ2-2 and V is TRBV6-5; perhaps TRBD2 as D (6 bases). Germline V gives CDR1 MNHEY, CDR2 SVGAGI. Deletions cut 2 bases from V and 8 bases from J, with 15 bases between. This CDR3 comprises 15 residues. The CDR3 spells CASSYQRGLAGELFF. The CDR3 nucleotides are TGTGCCAGCAGTTACCAACGTGGCCTAGCGGGGGAGCTGTTTTTT.

As for this clonotype: The junction departs from germline at one end; a sequencing error may be responsible. The chain joins TRBV5-1 to TRBJ2-1; D remains unclear. Per the germline V gene, CDR1 is SGHRS and CDR2 is YFSETQ. CDR3 length: 13 amino acids. CDR3 nucleotides: TGCGCCAGCAGCTTAGGAACCTACTATGAGCAGTTCTTC. Its translation: CASSLGTYYEQFF.

This clonotype was counted a few times. The CDR3 DNA follows: TGTGCCAGCAGCCGAGGTCCTGCGAACTACGAGCAGTACTTC. The encoded protein is CASSRGPANYEQYF. The chain joins TRBV3-1 to TRBJ2-7; no clear D gene. The germline gives CDR1 LGHDT, CDR2 YNNKEL (reference sequence). The ends were cut back, 4 bases at V and 3 bases at J, with 13 bases in the middle. The CDR3 is 14 residues long.

The chain links TRBV20-1 to TRBJ1-4, with a weak D call TRBD1 (5 bases). Trimming stripped 6 bases from V and 3 bases from J, with 11 bases between. The length of the CDR3 is 13 residues. Germline CDR1 and CDR2: DFQATT and SNEGSKA (reference sequence). For the CDR3, the DNA is TGCAGTGCCAAGGGGCTCTCTAATGAAAAACTGTTTTTT. Encoded protein: CSAKGLSNEKLFF.

Written as DNA, the CDR3 is TGCGCCACCGGATTCCCTGGTATGGGCACAGATACGCAGTATTTT. It translates to CATGFPGMGTDTQYF. The gene calls are TRBV10-2 and TRBJ2-3; D is uncertain. CDR1 is WSHSY, CDR2 SAAADI, per germline. The CDR3 covers 15 residues. V was pared by 10 bases and J by 1 base, with 18 bases between.

V is TRBV4-3 and J is TRBJ2-3, with 7 bases aligning to TRBD2. Germline V gives CDR1 LGHNA, CDR2 YSLEER. After removal of 0 bases from V and 14 bases from J, the junction contained 8 bases not matched to a gene. The CDR3 has 13 amino acids. CDR3: CASSQDAGTIPYF. CDR3 coding DNA: TGCGCCAGCAGCCAAGACGCCGGGACTATTCCGTATTTT.

In its sample, this clonotype was seen a few times. This chain uses TRBV29-1 with TRBJ1-2; no reliable D call. The CDR3 runs 12 residues. In germline, CDR1 is SQVTM, CDR2 ANQGSEA. V gave up 1 base and J gave up 4 bases, with 7 bases separating them. The CDR3, as DNA: TGCAGCGTTGAAGTTACCACCTATGGCTACACCTTC. This sequence encodes CSVEVTTYGYTF.

The chain couples TRBV6-1 to TRBJ2-5, with 9 bases lining up with TRBD2. This CDR3 comprises 16 residues. Germline trimming cut 2 bases from V and 6 bases from J; bases unmatched to any gene: 10. CDR1 is MNHNS and CDR2 is SASEGT in the germline V gene. This CDR3 reads CASSERGGRGAKTQYF. The CDR3 DNA follows: TGTGCCAGCAGTGAAAGGGGCGGGAGGGGAGCCAAGACCCAGTACTTC.

The chain carries TRBV30 and TRBJ2-4, with 9 bases matching TRBD1. V was pared by 3 bases and J by 6 bases, with 9 bases of the junction left unmatched. The CDR3 has 15 amino acids. The germline gives CDR1 GTSNPN, CDR2 SVGIG (reference sequence). As DNA, the CDR3 is TGTGCCTGGAGCGCGACAGGGGGATGGAGAAACATTCAGTACTTC. Its protein is CAWSATGGWRNIQYF.

The chain is built from TRBV20-1 and TRBJ2-5; D unresolved. The CDR3 consists of 12 residues. Trimming shortened V by 5 bases and J by 5 bases, and 12 bases separated the two germline ends. CDR1 and CDR2 (germline): DFQATT, SNEGSKA (reference sequence). DNA for the CDR3: TGCAGTGCTGAGTATGCCGGCGAGACCCAGTACTTC. Protein: CSAEYAGETQYF.

The V gene is TRBV29-1, the J gene TRBJ2-1; D ambiguous. The CDR3 extends over 13 amino acids. V was trimmed by 1 base and J by 2 bases, leaving 6 bases between them. Germline lookup yields CDR1 SQVTM and CDR2 ANQGSEA. The CDR3: CSVEAETYNEQFF. In nucleotides, the CDR3 is TGCAGCGTTGAAGCCGAGACCTACAATGAGCAGTTCTTC.

The rearrangement links TRBV13 to TRBJ1-5; a weak D match, TRBD1 (5 bases). The CDR3 sequence is 14 residues long. Germline lookup yields CDR1 PRHDT and CDR2 FYEKMQ (reference sequence). Trimming pared 3 bases from V and 6 bases from J, leaving 12 bases between. DNA for the CDR3: TGTGCCAGCAGCTTGGGGCTGGGGCGTCAGCCCCAGCATTTT. Encoded protein: CASSLGLGRQPQHF.

This clonotype was picked up many times. The chain has TRBV10-3 and TRBJ2-7; unclear D gene. The CDR3 is made up of 12 amino acids. The V end lost 4 bases, the J end lost 3 bases, and 7 bases lay between the germline ends. Germline-derived CDR1 and CDR2 are ENHRY and SYGVKD. DNA for the CDR3: TGTGCCATCAGTGGTAACGTCTACGAGCAGTACTTC. Translation gives CAISGNVYEQYF.

In this sample, this clonotype turned up a few times. CDR3 nucleotides: TGCGCCAGCAGTGACGGTAGCGGGAGTACAGATACGCAGTATTTT. Protein product: CASSDGSGSTDTQYF. The chain couples TRBV10-2 to TRBJ2-3; TRBD2 matches at 9 bases. V gave up 3 bases and J gave up 3 bases; unmatched junction bases: 4. This CDR3 is built from 15 residues. CDR1 and CDR2 (germline): WSHSY, SAAADI.

The sample holds a few counts of this clonotype. The CDR3 loop reads CASSFIGQGQETQYF. In DNA form, the CDR3 reads TGTGCCAGCAGTTTCATCGGACAGGGGCAAGAGACCCAGTACTTC. The chain couples TRBV6-5 to TRBJ2-5, with 9 bases that match TRBD1. V was pared by 4 bases and J by 2 bases, with 5 bases of the junction left unmatched. In germline, CDR1 is MNHEY, CDR2 SVGAGI. The CDR3 spans 15 residues.